The clone carrying this T cell receptor (beta chain) was counted between two and nine times. Antigen specificity is unknown. Alongside a J-beta primer mix, a sample-barcoded 5' primer served in a second PCR lasting 7 to 11 cycles. Tags on each cDNA molecule came from a template-switch adaptor with 12 random nucleotides. One entry per CDR3 protein, called by TCRdb with MiXCR from the 5' RACE reads. This sample has 1.5 million to 2 million distinct CDR3 sequences, with roughly 43% found just once. This CDR3 has 15 amino acids. V dropped 2 bases and J dropped 9 bases, with 17 bases sitting between them. Germline assignment: CDR1 SEHNR and CDR2 FQNEAQ (reference sequence). This specimen comes from a study of blood T cells in healthy people across ages. Each donor had 9 to 10 milliliters of peripheral blood drawn. General study findings and limits: It was held that the diversity estimates obtained from one million T cells were underestimates. Reliance upon unsorted PBMCs precluded definitive naive versus antigen-experienced comparison.

This chain uses TRBV7-9 with TRBJ2-1; weak D call: TRBD2 (5 bases). This receptor was taken from a human donor in good health. Sequencing was done on a sample of blood. DNA for the CDR3: TGTGCCAGCAGCTTATTTGAATCGACGAGCGGTGAGCAGTTCTTC. Its translation: CASSLFESTSGEQFF.